This T cell receptor (beta chain) was recorded in a study of blood T cell repertoires in COVID-19 (TCRdb year 2020). Regarding the complete study: Collaborator samples came from the United States, Italy and Spain and covered acute and convalescent phases of COVID-19. The prospective study material was composed of cDNA or gDNA derived from T cells, B-cell-depleted T cells, or PBMCs. Deeply sampled blood TCRbeta repertoires from subjects exposed to, actively infected with, or recovered from COVID-19 were included in the dataset. The repertoires were released in a freely available public database meant as a resource for research on the immune response to SARS-CoV-2. Samples were obtained from the ongoing ImmuneRACE study (first 160 participants) and from some 1,300 subjects provided by 6 global collaborators. The sample metadata nearly always contained a de-identified subject ID, COVID-19 status, age in years and sex. HLA class I and class II types, where available, came from metadata supplied by the sample provider rather than from assay-based typing. Study-level results and caveats: The quantity of clinical and demographic metadata differed by source and by participant and was supplied without curation.

Collaborating institutions collected whole blood in K2EDTA tubes following their own protocols. For TCRbeta analysis, collaborator samples were shipped as frozen whole blood, as isolated PBMCs, or as DNA extracted from either sample type. The CDR3 contains 14 residues, cysteine and phenylalanine counted. Just the 42-base CDR3 DNA is kept, in frame starting at base 1. The germline V gene encodes CDR1 SGHNT and CDR2 YYREEE (reference sequence). Relative to germline, V is missing 4 bases and J is missing 5 bases, with 4 bases of the junction outside any gene match. To note about this clone: It has no known antigen specificity. Per-base qualities were not stored, and no clone one base away is much larger.

TCRbeta CDR3 regions were amplified from genomic DNA by means of the immunoSEQ Assay, a bias-controlled multiplex PCR. In the paper's pipeline: The number of nucleated cells in each sample was estimated from the amplification of reference gene primers within the assay. Sequence reads were collapsed and filtered to measure the absolute abundance of every unique TCRbeta CDR3 rearrangement. Productive Simpson clonality was computed per sample as the square root of Simpson's diversity index over productive rearrangements. The clones in this table, taken by TCRdb from immuneACCESS, are in-frame only. Not every clone is retained; where verified, under half of the shortfall comes from an unresolved V gene, and the cause of the rest is unknown. V and J calls and clone size are given by that table; D and trimming were obtained from the DNA. The sample contains around 260,000 clones, just over 85% of them found a single time. 2.5% to 3.5% of the sample is in the top ten clones.

The chain couples TRBV5-4 to TRBJ1-1; TRBD1 lines up with 11 middle nucleotides. Sequenced sample: peripheral blood. The receptor comes from a young woman with active or convalescent COVID-19. CDR3 protein: CASSLGTGGTEAFF. The DNA sequence is given as TGTGCCAGCAGCCTGGGGACAGGGGGGACTGAAGCTTTCTTT.